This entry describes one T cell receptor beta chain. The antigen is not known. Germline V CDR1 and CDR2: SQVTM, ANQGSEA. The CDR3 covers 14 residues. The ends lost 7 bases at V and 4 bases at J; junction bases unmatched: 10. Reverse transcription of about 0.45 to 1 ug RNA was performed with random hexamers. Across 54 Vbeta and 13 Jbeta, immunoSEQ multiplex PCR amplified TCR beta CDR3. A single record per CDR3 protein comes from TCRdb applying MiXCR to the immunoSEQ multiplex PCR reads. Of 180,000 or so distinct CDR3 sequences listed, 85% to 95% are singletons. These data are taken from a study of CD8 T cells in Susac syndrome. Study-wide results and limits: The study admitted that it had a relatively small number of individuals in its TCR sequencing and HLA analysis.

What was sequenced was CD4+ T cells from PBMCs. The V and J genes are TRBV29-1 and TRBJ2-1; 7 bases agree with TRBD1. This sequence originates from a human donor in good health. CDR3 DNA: TGCAGCGGATTAAGGGACAGTACATACAATGAGCAGTTCTTC. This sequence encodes CSGLRDSTYNEQFF.